The next 11 T cell receptor beta chains were all read from a single sample in a study of untreated major depressive disorder. The method was immunoSEQ multiplex PCR; TCRdb's version includes in-frame clones alone and lacks a portion of them. The profile shows over 20,000 clones, about 93% of them singletons. The specimen was CD4+ T cells from PBMCs. These receptor sequences come from a man aged 30 to 45 in good health.

The chain uses TRBV27 and TRBJ2-2; D possibly corresponds to TRBD2 (5 bases). CDR3 length equals 13 residues. CDR1 and CDR2 (germline): MNHEY, SMNVEV (reference sequence). The V and J ends lost 7 bases and 7 bases respectively, with 13 bases between them. The CDR3: CASTHLRGGELFF. Here the CDR3 DNA reads TGTGCCAGCACCCACCTCCGGGGCGGGGAGCTGTTTTTT.

This clone was seen just once. The chain links TRBV7-2 to TRBJ2-7, with TRBD2 as a possible D gene (6 bases). The V end lost 4 bases, the J end lost 1 base, and 14 bases lay between the germline ends. CDR1 is SGHTA, CDR2 FQGNSA, per germline. The CDR3 contains 15 residues. The CDR3 is CASSSFAGMSYEQYF. The CDR3 region has the DNA TGTGCCAGCAGCTCGTTCGCGGGAATGTCCTACGAGCAGTACTTC.

The V and J genes are TRBV10-3 and TRBJ2-7; D unclear. V dropped 2 bases and J dropped 5 bases, with 7 bases sitting between them. The CDR3 totals 12 residues. Germline V gene sequence: CDR1 ENHRY, CDR2 SYGVKD. CDR3 bases: TGTGCCATCAGTGAGGTTGAGGACGAGCAGTACTTC. This gives the protein CAISEVEDEQYF.

DNA for the CDR3: TGTGCCTGGAGTGTACGCAGGGGGTACGTCGAGCAGTACTTC. This translates into CAWSVRRGYVEQYF. The chain combines TRBV30 with TRBJ2-7, with 7 nucleotides matching TRBD1. V dropped 0 bases and J dropped 6; count of bases not matched to a gene: 8. The germline V gene has CDR1 GTSNPN and CDR2 SVGIG (reference sequence). CDR3 length: 14 amino acids.

The gene calls are TRBV5-6 and TRBJ1-2; D is unresolved. V gave up 0 bases and J gave up 6 bases, with 9 bases separating them. The CDR3 is 13 amino acids. Germline CDR1 reads SGHDT; CDR2 reads YYEEEE. CDR3 nucleotides: TGTGCCAGCAGCTTGGGGGTAAGCCATGGCTACACCTTC. It specifies CASSLGVSHGYTF.

V and J are TRBV6-4 and TRBJ2-2; no firm D call. Germline V gives CDR1 MRHNA, CDR2 SNTAGT. V was shortened by 6 bases and J by 0 bases, with 8 bases between the two germline ends. CDR3 length equals 14 residues. The CDR3 region is CASRKDPNTGELFF. DNA of the CDR3: TGTGCCAGCAGAAAGGACCCGAACACCGGGGAGCTGTTTTTT.

The count of this clone is one. J is TRBJ1-5 and V is TRBV2; D remains unclear. Trimming stripped 10 bases from V and 2 bases from J, with 15 bases between. The CDR3 extends over 14 amino acids. Germline assignment: CDR1 SNHLY and CDR2 FYNNEI. For the CDR3, the DNA is TGTGCCACCCAACTCTCCGGAGGCAATCAGCCCCAGCATTTT. Encoded protein: CATQLSGGNQPQHF. The entire variable domain, with the rest obtained from reference TRBV2 and TRBJ1-5, is as follows: EPEVTQTPSHQVTQMGQEVILRCVPISNHLYFYWYRQILGQKVEFLVSFYNNEISEKSEIFDDQFSVERPDGSNFTLKIRSTKLEDSAMYFCATQLSGGNQPQHFGDGTRLSIL.

The chain joins TRBV7-6 to TRBJ2-1; D gene ambiguous. V lost 1 base and J 3 bases, leaving 4 bases between the germline ends. Germline V gene lookup returns CDR1 SGHVS and CDR2 FNYEAQ. The CDR3 loop spans 13 amino acids. The chain's CDR3 is CASSLGNYNEQFF. Written as DNA, the CDR3 is TGTGCCAGCAGCTTAGGTAACTACAATGAGCAGTTCTTC.

V usage is TRBV19 and J usage is TRBJ2-3; 7 bases agree with TRBD2. The CDR3 runs 15 residues. CDR1 is LNHDA, CDR2 SQIVND, per germline (reference sequence). The junction had 8 bases not matched to a gene; V was cut back by 7 bases and J by 1 base. CDR3 sequence: CASTKRLAGTDTQYF. CDR3 DNA sequence: TGTGCCAGTACCAAACGCCTAGCGGGCACAGATACGCAGTATTTT.

The chain uses TRBV5-1 and TRBJ2-3; 7 positions match TRBD1. The V and J ends lost 4 bases and 2 bases, in that order; junction bases with no gene match: 4. Germline CDR1 is SGHRS and CDR2 is YFSETQ. The CDR3 covers 14 residues. As DNA, the CDR3 is TGCGCCAGCAGCCTGGGGACAGCCACAGATACGCAGTATTTT. This translates into CASSLGTATDTQYF.

The chain uses TRBV15 and TRBJ2-5; 10 positions match TRBD2. V dropped 4 bases and J dropped 4; count of bases not matched to a gene: 12. Looked up from germline, CDR1 is LNHNV and CDR2 is YYDKDF (reference sequence). The CDR3 contains 17 residues. CDR3 coding DNA: TGTGCCACCAGCAAGGCTAGCGGGAGTTGGGTATTAGAGACCCAGTACTTC. Its translation is CATSKASGSWVLETQYF.